The 32 T cell receptor beta chains listed next were all sequenced from one sample in a study of T cell responses to AZD1222 COVID-19 vaccine. Profiling relied on immunoSEQ multiplex PCR, and the TCRdb table lists in-frame clones only, not all of them. The sample includes roughly 100,000 clones, roughly 88% of them seen just once. Sequencing was performed on peripheral blood, taken on day 0 of AZD1222 vaccination. All receptors come from an adult in good health.

The chain joins TRBV3-1 (or the pseudogene TRBV3-2) to TRBJ2-1, with D unclear. The CDR3 has 11 amino acids. V was shortened by 3 bases and J by 8 bases, with 5 bases between the two germline ends. From germline, CDR1 is LGHDT and CDR2 YNNKEL (reference sequence). CDR3 sequence reads: CASSQVDEQFF. The CDR3 bases are TGTGCCAGCAGCCAGGTGGATGAGCAGTTCTTC.

This chain connects TRBV9 to TRBJ1-3; tentative D call: TRBD1 (5 bases). Germline V lookup: CDR1 SGDLS, CDR2 YYNGEE. With 3 bases removed from V and 3 bases from J, the gap between germline ends came to 16 bases. This CDR3 is 16 amino acids long. The CDR3 coding sequence is TGTGCCAGCAGCGCTAGACAGTTCCTCGGTGGAAACACCATATATTTT. As protein: CASSARQFLGGNTIYF. The whole variable domain, remainder taken from reference TRBV9 and TRBJ1-3, is DSGVTQTPKHLITATGQRVTLRCSPRSGDLSVYWYQQSLDQGLQFLIQYYNGEERAKGNILERFSAQQFPDLHSELNLSSLELGDSALYFCASSARQFLGGNTIYFGEGSWLTVV.

The V and J genes are TRBV19 and TRBJ2-7; the D gene is possibly TRBD1 (5 bases). Germline CDR1 and CDR2: LNHDA and SQIVND (reference sequence). This CDR3 has 12 residues. Trimming took 7 bases from V and 3 from J, leaving 10 bases between them. In DNA, the CDR3 is TGTGCCAGTAAAGGGGAACACTACGAGCAGTACTTC. This codes for CASKGEHYEQYF.

V is TRBV7-8 and J is TRBJ2-2; perhaps TRBD1 as D (6 bases). From germline, CDR1 is SGHVS and CDR2 FQNEAQ. This CDR3 contains 17 residues. Trimming stripped 5 bases from V and 2 bases from J, with 18 bases between. CDR3 loop: CASSTSDRTLNTGELFF. The CDR3 region has the DNA TGTGCCAGCAGCACCAGTGACAGGACCCTCAACACCGGGGAGCTGTTTTTT.

The chain has TRBV3-1 (or the pseudogene TRBV3-2) and TRBJ2-7; a possible D gene is TRBD2 (6 bases). Looked up from germline, CDR1 is LGHDT and CDR2 is YNNKEL (reference sequence). This CDR3 comprises 16 residues. Trimming left V 0 bases short and J 7 bases short, with 19 bases between. CDR3 sequence (DNA): TGTGCCAGCAGCCAAGATAGGGGAGTCACAAGCGGGGAGCAGTACTTC. This codes for CASSQDRGVTSGEQYF.

This chain uses TRBV9 with TRBJ1-6, with D hard to call. Trimming removed 1 base from V and 10 bases from J, with 12 bases in between. In germline, CDR1 is SGDLS, CDR2 YYNGEE. This CDR3 comprises 14 residues. The CDR3 here is CASSVSDFGSPLHF. In nucleotides, the CDR3 is TGTGCCAGCAGCGTATCTGACTTCGGGTCACCCCTCCACTTT.

The J gene is TRBJ1-2, the V gene TRBV27; D is possibly TRBD1 (5 bases). Germline V CDR1 and CDR2: MNHEY, SMNVEV (reference sequence). Trimming took 3 bases from V and 4 from J, leaving 15 bases between them. CDR3 length: 15 residues. The CDR3: CASSLGKQDFYGYTF. CDR3 nucleotides: TGTGCCAGCAGTTTGGGAAAACAGGATTTCTATGGCTACACCTTC.

This clone turned up a few times. The chain employs TRBV19 and TRBJ2-4; either TRBD1 or TRBD2 may fit D (5 bases each). Germline values: CDR1 LNHDA, CDR2 SQIVND (reference sequence). V was shortened by 3 bases and J by 1 base, with 7 bases between the two germline ends. The CDR3 extends over 14 amino acids. The CDR3 region has the DNA TGTGCCAGTAGTATTGGGACGGCCAAAAACATTCAGTACTTC. Protein product: CASSIGTAKNIQYF.

This clone was counted once. This chain connects TRBV30 to TRBJ2-1, with 11 bases matching TRBD2. With V trimmed by 0 bases and J by 4 bases, 8 bases remained unmatched. From germline, CDR1 is GTSNPN and CDR2 SVGIG (reference sequence). This CDR3 is built from 17 residues. CDR3 residues: CAWSVPRGTSGYNEQFF. CDR3 nucleotide sequence: TGTGCCTGGAGTGTACCTCGGGGGACTAGCGGTTACAATGAGCAGTTCTTC. The variable domain in full, completed from reference TRBV30 and TRBJ2-1, reads SQTIHQWPATLVQPVGSPLSLECTVEGTSNPNLYWYRQAAGRGLQLLFYSVGIGQISSEVPQNLSASRPQDRQFILSSKKLLLSDSGFYLCAWSVPRGTSGYNEQFFGPGTRLTVL.

This rearrangement joins TRBV5-4 to TRBJ1-5; 10 bases agree with TRBD1. The CDR3 extends over 13 amino acids. V trimming: 4 bases; J trimming: 6 bases; junction bases outside the gene matches: 1. Germline-derived CDR1 and CDR2 are SGHNT and YYREEE (reference sequence). For the CDR3, the DNA is TGTGCCAGCAGCCGGGACAGGGGTCAGCCCCAGCATTTT. Residues: CASSRDRGQPQHF.

The chain joins TRBV7-2 to TRBJ1-2; weak D call: TRBD1 (6 bases). The CDR3 has 15 residues. Germline V gives CDR1 SGHTA, CDR2 FQGNSA. V was cut by 1 base and J by 3 bases, with 12 bases left in between. The CDR3: CASSLGAGADYGYTF. For the CDR3, the DNA is TGTGCCAGCAGCTTAGGGGCAGGGGCTGACTATGGCTACACCTTC. Full variable domain (remainder filled in from reference TRBV7-2 and TRBJ1-2): GAGVSQSPSNKVTEKGKDVELRCDPISGHTALYWYRQSLGQGLEFLIYFQGNSAPDKSGLPSDRFSAERTGGSVSTLTIQRTQQEDSAVYLCASSLGAGADYGYTFGSGTRLTVV.

This chain connects TRBV30 to TRBJ2-2, with a tentative D call TRBD2 (5 bases). CDR3 length: 14 residues. V was clipped by 1 base and J by 8 bases, with 14 bases between them. Per the germline V gene, CDR1 is GTSNPN and CDR2 is SVGIG (reference sequence). The CDR3 spells CAWSGVSPGGELFF. DNA for the CDR3: TGTGCCTGGAGTGGGGTCTCACCGGGGGGGGAGCTGTTTTTT.

The chain couples TRBV6-5 to TRBJ1-5; no clear D. CDR3 length: 13 amino acids. V lost 10 bases, J lost 4 bases, and 14 bases lay in between. Germline V lookup: CDR1 MNHEY, CDR2 SVGAGI. CDR3 region: CATGDGRNQPQHF. CDR3 in DNA: TGTGCCACCGGCGACGGACGGAATCAGCCCCAGCATTTT.

The chain couples TRBV9 to TRBJ1-6; D unresolved. The V gene's germline CDR1 is SGDLS and CDR2 YYNGEE. V dropped 3 bases and J dropped 8 bases, with 21 bases sitting between them. CDR3 length: 17 amino acids. CDR3 nucleotide sequence: TGTGCCAGCAGCGCTCGGGCCAGCCCTAGCGAGGATTCACCCCTCCACTTT. Its translation is CASSARASPSEDSPLHF.

V gene TRBV6-5 combines with J gene TRBJ1-3; D might be TRBD1 (5 bases). There are 14 residues in the CDR3. The V and J ends lost 6 bases and 9 bases respectively, with 18 bases between them. Germline-derived CDR1 and CDR2 are MNHEY and SVGAGI. DNA of the CDR3: TGTGCCAGCAGCGATCAGGGTGCCAGACGCACCATATATTTT. It specifies CASSDQGARRTIYF.

The chain is built from TRBV7-8 and TRBJ2-7; TRBD1 is a possible D gene (6 bases). There are 14 residues in the CDR3. CDR1 is SGHVS, CDR2 FQNEAQ, per germline. Trimming took 3 bases from V and 0 from J, leaving 9 bases between them. The CDR3 nucleotides are TGTGCCAGCAGCTTGGGACATTCCTCCTACGAGCAGTACTTC. Residues: CASSLGHSSYEQYF.

For the CDR3, the DNA is TGTGCCAGCAGCCACCGCCGGGATTCTAATTCACCCCTCCACTTT. This encodes CASSHRRDSNSPLHF. The genes are TRBV14 and TRBJ1-6, with D hard to call. Trimming took off 3 bases at V and 6 bases at J, with 12 bases between the two ends. CDR3 length: 15 amino acids. Germline V CDR1 and CDR2: SGHDN, FVKESK.

This sequence joins TRBV30 and TRBJ2-3; D not certain. The CDR3 runs 13 residues. The V end was cut by 5 bases, the J end by 2 bases, with 11 bases between. Germline CDR1 reads GTSNPN; CDR2 reads SVGIG (reference sequence). The CDR3 here is CAWGRQTTDTQYF. CDR3 coding DNA: TGTGCCTGGGGACGGCAGACCACAGATACGCAGTATTTT.

The chain recombines TRBV4-1 with TRBJ2-6; D possibly corresponds to TRBD1 (5 bases). CDR3 length equals 19 residues. Trimming shortened V by 0 bases and J by 0 bases, and 15 bases separated the two germline ends. Germline CDR1 reads MGHRA; CDR2 reads YSYEKL. This CDR3 reads CASSQDSLDTNSGANVLTF. The CDR3 region has the DNA TGCGCCAGCAGCCAAGATTCCCTGGACACCAACTCTGGGGCCAACGTCCTGACTTTC.

The chain links TRBV7-9 to TRBJ2-1, with D perhaps matching TRBD1 or TRBD2 (5 bases each). The CDR3 has 17 amino acids. V gave up 0 bases and J gave up 14 bases, with 26 bases separating them. Germline CDR1 reads SEHNR; CDR2 reads FQNEAQ (reference sequence). The CDR3 sequence is CASSLARTSRDPLVKFF. Here the CDR3 DNA reads TGTGCCAGCAGCTTAGCCCGGACCTCCCGGGACCCCCTTGTGAAGTTCTTC.

This chain connects TRBV5-1 to TRBJ2-1; the D is unclear. V was trimmed by 0 bases and J by 0 bases, leaving 7 bases between them. Germline values: CDR1 SGHRS, CDR2 YFSETQ. There are 15 residues in the CDR3. The CDR3 here is CASSLGLRSYNEQFF. For the CDR3, the DNA is TGCGCCAGCAGCTTGGGACTGCGCTCCTACAATGAGCAGTTCTTC. Full variable domain (remainder filled in from reference TRBV5-1 and TRBJ2-1): KAGVTQTPRYLIKTRGQQVTLSCSPISGHRSVSWYQQTPGQGLQFLFEYFSETQRNKGNFPGRFSGRQFSNSRSEMNVSTLELGDSALYLCASSLGLRSYNEQFFGPGTRLTVL.

The chain is built from TRBV25-1 and TRBJ2-1, with D possibly TRBD2 on 6 matching bases. The CDR3 runs to 16 residues. The germline CDR1 and CDR2 sequences are MGHDK and SYGVNS. Trimming left V 4 bases short and J 8 bases short, with 21 bases between. The CDR3, as DNA: TGTGCCAGCAGTGCACGACTAGGAGGAGCCTTCGATGAGCAGTTCTTC. This sequence encodes CASSARLGGAFDEQFF.

The rearrangement joins TRBV15 to TRBJ2-5; perhaps TRBD2 as D (6 bases). CDR1 LNHNV and CDR2 YYDKDF come from the germline V gene (reference sequence). Trimming took 0 bases from V and 5 from J, leaving 10 bases between them. The length of the CDR3 is 14 residues. Here the CDR3 reads CATSRDLGRETQYF. CDR3 DNA: TGTGCCACCAGCAGAGATTTAGGGAGGGAGACCCAGTACTTC.

The rearrangement joins TRBV6-6 to TRBJ1-6; D possibly corresponds to TRBD1 (6 bases). Germline V gene lookup returns CDR1 MNHNY and CDR2 SVGAGI (reference sequence). There are 18 residues in the CDR3. Trimming removed 5 bases at V and 0 bases at J, with 17 bases between. DNA for the CDR3: TGTGCCAGCAGTCCCACTACAGGGCTAAGCTCCTATAATTCACCCCTCCACTTT. It yields the protein CASSPTTGLSSYNSPLHF.

J is TRBJ2-2 and V is TRBV7-9, with TRBD1 matching over 7 bases. The CDR3 loop spans 15 amino acids. CDR1 is SEHNR, CDR2 FQNEAQ, per germline (reference sequence). Trimming cost V 3 bases and J 0 bases; bases outside gene matches: 1. The CDR3 DNA sequence: TGTGCCAGCAGCTTGACAGGGCCGAACACCGGGGAGCTGTTTTTT. This codes for CASSLTGPNTGELFF.

This clone was recorded a few times. The rearrangement links TRBV5-4 to TRBJ1-6; D perhaps matches TRBD1 (6 bases). V lost 2 bases to trimming and J lost 4 bases, with 7 bases between them. Germline V gives CDR1 SGHNT, CDR2 YYREEE (reference sequence). The CDR3 totals 14 residues. In DNA form, the CDR3 reads TGTGCCAGCAGCTTCAGGGGTTATAATTCACCCCTCCACTTT. It codes for CASSFRGYNSPLHF.

The chain's CDR3 is CAWNRGGEDYEQYF. CDR3 in DNA: TGTGCCTGGAACCGGGGGGGGGAGGACTACGAGCAGTACTTC. The chain is built from TRBV30 and TRBJ2-7, with 8 bases that match TRBD2. Germline trimming cut 4 bases from V and 3 bases from J; bases unmatched to any gene: 8. The CDR3 has 14 residues. The germline V gene encodes CDR1 GTSNPN and CDR2 SVGIG (reference sequence). The full variable domain, completed using reference TRBV30 and TRBJ2-7, is SQTIHQWPATLVQPVGSPLSLECTVEGTSNPNLYWYRQAAGRGLQLLFYSVGIGQISSEVPQNLSASRPQDRQFILSSKKLLLSDSGFYLCAWNRGGEDYEQYFGPGTRLTVT.

The V gene is TRBV11-2, the J gene TRBJ1-2; TRBD1 is a possible D gene (6 bases). V was clipped by 4 bases and J by 4 bases, with 10 bases between them. The CDR3 is 13 residues long. Per the germline V gene, CDR1 is SGHAT and CDR2 is FQNNGV. The CDR3 coding sequence is TGTGCCAGCAGCTCAGGGGCCTTCTATGGCTACACCTTC. It codes for CASSSGAFYGYTF.

The chain joins TRBV5-1 to TRBJ2-6, with 9 bases matching TRBD1. The V gene end was trimmed by 3 bases and the J gene end by 2 bases; junction bases not matched to a gene: 12. The germline V gene encodes CDR1 SGHRS and CDR2 YFSETQ. CDR3 length: 19 residues. In nucleotides, the CDR3 is TGCGCCAGCAGCTCACTATTACCGGGACAGGGTGCTGGGGCCAACGTCCTGACTTTC. Translating gives CASSSLLPGQGAGANVLTF.

The chain couples TRBV12-5 to TRBJ1-1; D possibly corresponds to TRBD1 (5 bases). Germline assignment: CDR1 LGHNT and CDR2 FRNRAP. The CDR3 covers 16 residues. Trimming cost V 4 bases and J 1 base, with 16 bases left between them. CDR3 bases: TGTGCTAGTGGTTGGTACGACAGTAAAAGGAACACTGAAGCTTTCTTT. This encodes CASGWYDSKRNTEAFF.

The V gene is TRBV19, the J gene TRBJ2-1; 15 bases agree with TRBD2. The length of the CDR3 is 21 residues. Trimming took 2 bases from V and 0 from J; bases not matched to a gene: 11. Germline-derived CDR1 and CDR2 are LNHDA and SQIVND (reference sequence). CDR3 protein: CASSILGLAGGPRDSYNEQFF. The CDR3 DNA is TGTGCCAGTAGTATATTAGGACTAGCGGGGGGGCCAAGGGACTCCTACAATGAGCAGTTCTTC.

The J gene is TRBJ1-4, the V gene TRBV7-9; perhaps TRBD1 as D (5 bases). Trimming cost V 7 bases and J 3 bases, with 12 bases left between them. Germline values: CDR1 SEHNR, CDR2 FQNEAQ (reference sequence). This CDR3 region has 14 residues. This chain's CDR3 is CASTPGGANEKLFF. The DNA for the CDR3 is TGTGCCAGCACCCCCGGGGGGGCTAATGAAAAACTGTTTTTT.